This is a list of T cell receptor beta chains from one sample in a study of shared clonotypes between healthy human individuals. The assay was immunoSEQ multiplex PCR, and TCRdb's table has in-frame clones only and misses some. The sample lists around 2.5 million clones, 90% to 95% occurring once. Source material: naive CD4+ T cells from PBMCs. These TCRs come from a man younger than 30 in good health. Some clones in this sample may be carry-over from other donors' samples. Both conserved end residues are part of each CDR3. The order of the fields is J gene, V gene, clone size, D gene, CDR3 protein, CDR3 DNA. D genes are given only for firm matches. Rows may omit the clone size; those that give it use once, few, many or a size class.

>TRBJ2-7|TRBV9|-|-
CASSLGPGNEQYF
TGTGCCAGCAGCCTCGGGCCTGGTAACGAGCAGTACTTC
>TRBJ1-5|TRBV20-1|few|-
CSAGRNQPQHF
TGCAGTGCGGGCCGCAATCAGCCCCAGCATTTT
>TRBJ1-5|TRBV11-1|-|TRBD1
CASSLQGDQPQHF
TGTGCCAGCAGCCTCCAGGGGGATCAGCCCCAGCATTTT
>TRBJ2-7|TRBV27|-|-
CASSLKASASYEQYF
TGTGCCAGCAGTTTAAAGGCTAGCGCCTCCTACGAGCAGTACTTC
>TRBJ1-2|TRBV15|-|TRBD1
CATRETGGVFYGYTF
TGTGCCACCAGGGAGACAGGGGGCGTTTTTTATGGCTACACCTTC
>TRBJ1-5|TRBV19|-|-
CASSVPAGGNQPQHF
TGTGCCAGTAGTGTCCCGGCGGGGGGTAATCAGCCCCAGCATTTT
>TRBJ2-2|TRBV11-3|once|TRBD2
CASSLGSGRAGELFF
TGTGCCAGCAGCTTAGGGAGCGGGAGGGCCGGGGAGCTGTTTTTT
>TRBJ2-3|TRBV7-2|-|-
CASSFPGGDTQYF
TGTGCCAGCAGCTTTCCTGGGGGCGATACGCAGTATTTT
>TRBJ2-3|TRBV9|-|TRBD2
CASSATTSLADTQYF
TGTGCCAGCAGCGCAACGACTAGCCTGGCAGATACGCAGTATTTT
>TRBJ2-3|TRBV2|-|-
CASSEALRLSPWTQYF
TGTGCCAGCAGTGAAGCGCTTCGGCTATCCCCTTGGACGCAGTATTTT
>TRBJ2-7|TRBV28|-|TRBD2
CASQFAGGVEQYF
TGTGCCAGCCAATTTGCGGGAGGCGTCGAGCAGTACTTC
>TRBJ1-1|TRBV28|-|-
CASSLSPGWSSEAFF
TGTGCCAGCAGTTTATCGCCCGGCTGGTCAAGTGAAGCTTTCTTT
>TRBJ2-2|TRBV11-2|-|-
CASSLVLAGELFF
TGTGCCAGCAGCTTAGTGTTGGCCGGGGAGCTGTTTTTT
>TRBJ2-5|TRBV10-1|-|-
CASSLGRYGTQYF
TGCGCCAGCAGTCTGGGGCGGTACGGGACCCAGTACTTC
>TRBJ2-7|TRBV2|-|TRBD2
CASSEVGSGRQYEQYF
TGTGCCAGCAGTGAAGTGGGTAGCGGGAGGCAGTACGAGCAGTACTTC
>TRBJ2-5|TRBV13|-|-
CASKRGSEYQETQYF
TGTGCCAGCAAACGGGGAAGTGAGTACCAAGAGACCCAGTACTTC
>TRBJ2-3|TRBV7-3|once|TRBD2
CASSPRTSGSTDTQYF
TGTGCCAGCAGCCCACGGACTAGCGGGAGCACAGATACGCAGTATTTT
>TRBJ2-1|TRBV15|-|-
CATSRESGLSSYNEQFF
TGTGCCACCAGCAGAGAGAGCGGGTTGAGCTCCTACAATGAGCAGTTCTTC
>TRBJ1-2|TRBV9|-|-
CASSANSRTSSYTF
TGTGCCAGCAGCGCCAATAGTCGGACCTCCAGCTACACCTTC
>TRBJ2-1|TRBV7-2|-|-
CASSSPLGSYNEQFF
TGTGCCAGCAGCTCTCCCTTGGGATCCTACAATGAGCAGTTCTTC
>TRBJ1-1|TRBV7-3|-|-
CASSLNPSGATEAFF
TGTGCCAGCAGCTTAAACCCGAGCGGGGCCACTGAAGCTTTCTTT
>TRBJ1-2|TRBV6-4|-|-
CASSDSWDKGGYTF
TGTGCCAGCAGTGACTCCTGGGATAAGGGGGGCTACACCTTC
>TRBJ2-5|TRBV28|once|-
CASAYYDRETQYF
TGTGCCAGCGCGTATTACGACCGGGAGACCCAGTACTTC
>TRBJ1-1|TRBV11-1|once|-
CASSLVDLNTEAFF
TGTGCCAGCAGTTTAGTGGATTTGAACACTGAAGCTTTCTTT
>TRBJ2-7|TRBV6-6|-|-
CASRKIDMGFSYEQYF
TGTGCCAGCAGGAAAATCGACATGGGGTTTTCCTACGAGCAGTACTTC
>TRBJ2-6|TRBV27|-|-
CASSPRPGAGANVLTF
TGTGCCAGCAGTCCGCGACCGGGGGCTGGGGCCAACGTCCTGACTTTC
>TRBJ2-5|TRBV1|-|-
CTSSQEAGGVEETQYF
TGCACCAGCAGCCAAGAGGCGGGAGGGGTTGAAGAGACCCAGTACTTC
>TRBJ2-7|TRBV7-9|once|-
CASSWELLYYEQYF
TGTGCCAGCAGCTGGGAGTTGCTCTACTACGAGCAGTACTTC
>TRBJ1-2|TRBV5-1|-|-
CASSFLPGQYGYTF
TGCGCCAGCAGCTTCTTACCGGGACAATATGGCTACACCTTC
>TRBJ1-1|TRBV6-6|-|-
CASSSIVNTEAFF
TGTGCCAGCAGTTCCATAGTGAACACTGAAGCTTTCTTT
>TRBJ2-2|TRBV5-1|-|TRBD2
CASRLAGSTGELFF
TGCGCCAGCAGACTAGCGGGAAGCACCGGGGAGCTGTTTTTT
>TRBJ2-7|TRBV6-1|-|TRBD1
CATQRTGTYEQYF
TGTGCCACCCAAAGGACAGGTACCTACGAGCAGTACTTC